This TCR beta chain is drawn from a study of control samples from healthy donors and cancer patients. Using immunoSEQ multiplex PCR, the repertoire was profiled, and TCRdb retains in-frame clones only, with some absent. This table has over 80,000 clones, around 82% appearing once. This CDR3 contains 13 residues. Trimming pared 4 bases from V and 8 bases from J, leaving 13 bases between. Germline V lookup: CDR1 SGHRS, CDR2 YFSETQ. The rearrangement uses TRBV5-1 and TRBJ2-1, with D possibly matching TRBD2 (6 bases). Sequenced material: blood. The sequence was obtained from a man aged 55 to 70 in good health. CDR3 sequence: CASSRDSVDEQFF. Here the CDR3 DNA reads TGCGCCAGCAGCCGGGACTCAGTCGATGAGCAGTTCTTC.